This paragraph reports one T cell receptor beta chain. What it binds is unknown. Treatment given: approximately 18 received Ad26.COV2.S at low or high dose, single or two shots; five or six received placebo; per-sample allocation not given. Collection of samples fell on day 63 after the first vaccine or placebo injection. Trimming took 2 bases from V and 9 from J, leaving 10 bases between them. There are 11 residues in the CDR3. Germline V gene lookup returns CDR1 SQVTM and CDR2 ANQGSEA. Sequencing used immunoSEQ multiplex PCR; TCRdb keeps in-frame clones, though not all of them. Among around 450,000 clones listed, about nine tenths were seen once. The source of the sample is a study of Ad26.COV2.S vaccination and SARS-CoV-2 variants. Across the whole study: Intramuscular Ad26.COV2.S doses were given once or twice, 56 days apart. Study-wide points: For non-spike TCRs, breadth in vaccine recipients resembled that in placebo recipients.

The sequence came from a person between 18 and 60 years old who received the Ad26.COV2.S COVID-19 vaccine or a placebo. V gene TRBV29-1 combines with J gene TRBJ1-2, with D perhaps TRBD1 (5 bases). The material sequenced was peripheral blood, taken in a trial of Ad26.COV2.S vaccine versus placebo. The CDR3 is CSVERRGSYTF. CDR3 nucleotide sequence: TGCAGCGTTGAAAGGCGGGGGAGCTACACCTTC. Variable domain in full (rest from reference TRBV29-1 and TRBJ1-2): SAVISQKPSRDICQRGTSLTIQCQVDSQVTMMFWYRQQPGQSLTLIATANQGSEATYESGFVIDKFPISRPNLTFSTLTVSNMSPEDSSIYLCSVERRGSYTFGSGTRLTVV.